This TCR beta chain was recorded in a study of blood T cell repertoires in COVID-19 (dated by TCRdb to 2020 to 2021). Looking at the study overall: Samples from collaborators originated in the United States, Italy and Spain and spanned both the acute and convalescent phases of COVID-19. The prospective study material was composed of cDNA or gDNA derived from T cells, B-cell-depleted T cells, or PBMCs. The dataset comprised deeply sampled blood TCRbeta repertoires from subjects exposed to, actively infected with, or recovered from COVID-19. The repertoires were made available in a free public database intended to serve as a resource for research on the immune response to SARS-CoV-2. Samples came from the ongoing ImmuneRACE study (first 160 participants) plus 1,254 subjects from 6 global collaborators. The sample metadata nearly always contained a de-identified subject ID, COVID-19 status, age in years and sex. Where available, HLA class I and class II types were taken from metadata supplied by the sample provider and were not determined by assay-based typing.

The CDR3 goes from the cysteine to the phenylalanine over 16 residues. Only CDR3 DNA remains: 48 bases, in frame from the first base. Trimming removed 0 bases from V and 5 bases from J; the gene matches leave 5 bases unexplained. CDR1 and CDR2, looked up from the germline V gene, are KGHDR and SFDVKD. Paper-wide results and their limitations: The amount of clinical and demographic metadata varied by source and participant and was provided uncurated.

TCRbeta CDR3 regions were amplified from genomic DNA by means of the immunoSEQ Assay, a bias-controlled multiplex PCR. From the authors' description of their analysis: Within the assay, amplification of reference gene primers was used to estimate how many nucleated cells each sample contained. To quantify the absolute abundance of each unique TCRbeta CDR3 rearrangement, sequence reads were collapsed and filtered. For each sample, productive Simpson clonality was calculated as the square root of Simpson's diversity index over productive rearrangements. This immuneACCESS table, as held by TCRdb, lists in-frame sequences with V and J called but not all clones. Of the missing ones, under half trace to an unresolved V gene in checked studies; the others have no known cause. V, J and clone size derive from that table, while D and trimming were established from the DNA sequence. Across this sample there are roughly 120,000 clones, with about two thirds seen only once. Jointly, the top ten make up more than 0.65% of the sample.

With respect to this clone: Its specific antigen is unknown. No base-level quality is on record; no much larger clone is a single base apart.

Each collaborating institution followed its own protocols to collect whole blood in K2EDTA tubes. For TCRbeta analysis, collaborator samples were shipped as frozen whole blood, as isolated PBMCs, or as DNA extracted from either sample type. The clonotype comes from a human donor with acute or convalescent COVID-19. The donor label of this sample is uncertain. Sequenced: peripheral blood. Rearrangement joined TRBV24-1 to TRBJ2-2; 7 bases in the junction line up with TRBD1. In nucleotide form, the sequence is TGTGCCACCAGTGATTTGACAGGGGCAAAGACCGGGGAGCTGTTTTTT. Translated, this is CATSDLTGAKTGELFF.